These T cell receptor beta chains were read from a single sample in a study of blood T cell repertoires in COVID-19. Some clones are missing from TCRdb's copy, which holds only in-frame ones; the method was immunoSEQ multiplex PCR. The table lists about 250,000 clones, 80% to 90% of them singletons. Source material: PBMCs or T cells enriched from blood (not recorded which). These receptors came from a woman aged 35 to 49 who had been exposed to COVID-19. Each CDR3 is given with its conserved first and last residue. The D gene is left open where the match is weak. The size of a clone is reported for some rows only, either as once, few or many, or as a class for expanded clones.

D: .; size: .; J: TRBJ1-2; V: TRBV6-5; DNA: TGTGCCGCTGGGGCAGGGTATGGCTACACCTTC; CDR3: CAAGAGYGYTF
D: TRBD2; size: .; J: TRBJ2-1; V: TRBV7-6; DNA: TGTGCCAGCAGCCTACCCGGCGGGAGCTCCTACAATGAGCAGTTCTTC; CDR3: CASSLPGGSSYNEQFF
D: .; size: .; J: TRBJ2-1; V: TRBV18; DNA: TGTGCCAGCTCACCGTTCGACCAGGGAGAGCAGTTCTTC; CDR3: CASSPFDQGEQFF
D: .; size: .; J: TRBJ1-4; V: TRBV3-1/TRBV3-2; DNA: TGTGCCAGCATACCTGGGGGGGTAGGGAGGGGAAATGAAAAACTGTTTTTT; CDR3: CASIPGGVGRGNEKLFF
D: TRBD2; size: .; J: TRBJ2-7; V: TRBV6-6; DNA: TGTGCCAGCACCGTGGGGGGGGAGCAATACGAGCAGTACTTC; CDR3: CASTVGGEQYEQYF
D: TRBD1; size: once; J: TRBJ2-7; V: TRBV4-3; DNA: TGCGCCAGCAGCCAAGGTCGGACAGGGTTCCACGAGCAGTACTTC; CDR3: CASSQGRTGFHEQYF
D: .; size: .; J: TRBJ1-1; V: TRBV6-5; DNA: TGTGCCAGCAAACAGGGAGGGGTCCTCGAAGCTTTCTTT; CDR3: CASKQGGVLEAFF
D: TRBD1; size: .; J: TRBJ2-7; V: TRBV30; DNA: TGTGCCTGGAGTCCCGGGACAGGGGGCCCCATCGGCTTC; CDR3: CAWSPGTGGPIGF
D: .; size: once; J: TRBJ1-3; V: TRBV4-3; DNA: TGCGCCAGCAGCCAACGGCGGGGGACTGGAAACACCATATATTTT; CDR3: CASSQRRGTGNTIYF
D: TRBD2; size: .; J: TRBJ2-1; V: TRBV11-2; DNA: TGTGCCAGCAGCTTCCCCCCCGGGGGGGCCCACAATGAGCAGTTCTTC; CDR3: CASSFPPGGAHNEQFF
D: .; size: .; J: TRBJ2-5; V: TRBV11-3; DNA: TGTGCCAGCAGCTTAGTAAAGGGGTGGGAGACCCAGTACTTC; CDR3: CASSLVKGWETQYF
D: .; size: .; J: TRBJ1-4; V: TRBV28; DNA: TGTGCCAGCGAGGGGACCGGGACTGTCCATGAAAAACTGTTTTTT; CDR3: CASEGTGTVHEKLFF
D: .; size: once; J: TRBJ2-7; V: TRBV5-8; DNA: TGTGCCAGCAGCTTGGTTTACTACGAGCAGTACTTC; CDR3: CASSLVYYEQYF
D: TRBD1; size: .; J: TRBJ2-7; V: TRBV4-1; DNA: TGCGCCAGCAGCCAAGGGGACAGATCCTACGAGCAGTACTTC; CDR3: CASSQGDRSYEQYF
D: .; size: .; J: TRBJ1-5; V: TRBV5-1; DNA: TGCGCCAGCAGCTTGGCAGGTCCGGGACAGCCCCAGCATTTT; CDR3: CASSLAGPGQPQHF
D: .; size: .; J: TRBJ1-1; V: TRBV12-3/TRBV12-4; DNA: TGTGCCAGCAGTTTTCGGGGAAGGACTGAAGCTTTCTTT; CDR3: CASSFRGRTEAFF
D: TRBD1; size: .; J: TRBJ1-5; V: TRBV28; DNA: TGTGCCAGCAGGGGATTTACAGGGGTTCAGCCCCAGCATTTT; CDR3: CASRGFTGVQPQHF
D: .; size: few; J: TRBJ1-5; V: TRBV28; DNA: TGTGCCAGCAATGAGGGATTGCGAAATCAGCCCCAGCATTTT; CDR3: CASNEGLRNQPQHF
D: TRBD2; size: .; J: TRBJ2-3; V: TRBV5-1; DNA: TGTGCCAGCAGCTTCTGGACTAGCGGACTCACAGATACGCAGTATTTT; CDR3: CASSFWTSGLTDTQYF
D: .; size: .; J: TRBJ1-2; V: TRBV27; DNA: TGTGCCAGCAGTTTATTCGGGGGAGGAGGCTATGGCTACACCTTC; CDR3: CASSLFGGGGYGYTF
D: .; size: .; J: TRBJ2-3; V: TRBV24-1; DNA: TGTGCCACCAGTATTTCGGGGAGAGCCACAGATACGCAGTATTTT; CDR3: CATSISGRATDTQYF
D: TRBD1; size: once; J: TRBJ1-2; V: TRBV5-5; DNA: TGTGCCAGCAGCCTCCGACAGGGGGATAGCTATGGCTACACCTTC; CDR3: CASSLRQGDSYGYTF
D: .; size: few; J: TRBJ1-2; V: TRBV18; DNA: TGTGCCAGCTCACCACCGGGCCAGAACTATGGCTACACCTTC; CDR3: CASSPPGQNYGYTF
D: .; size: .; J: TRBJ1-6; V: TRBV27; DNA: TGTGCCAGCAGTTTAATAGGGGTAGTTTCACCCCTCCACTTT; CDR3: CASSLIGVVSPLHF
D: .; size: .; J: TRBJ1-3; V: TRBV4-3; DNA: TGCGCCAGCAGCCAAGATAGTCAGGGGTTCTCTGGAAACACCATATATTTT; CDR3: CASSQDSQGFSGNTIYF
D: .; size: once; J: TRBJ1-2; V: TRBV19; DNA: TGTGCCAGTACCCCACTACTCGACAGGAAAAGAAACTATGGCTACACCTTC; CDR3: CASTPLLDRKRNYGYTF
D: TRBD1; size: .; J: TRBJ2-2; V: TRBV27; DNA: TGTGCCAGCAGTTTATCGTTGGGACAGGGGGCCGGTAGATCCGGGGAGCTGTTTTTT; CDR3: CASSLSLGQGAGRSGELFF
D: .; size: .; J: TRBJ2-2; V: TRBV5-4; DNA: TGTGCCAGCAGCCAACCGGGCAGGGGTTACACCGGGGAGCTGTTTTTT; CDR3: CASSQPGRGYTGELFF
D: .; size: .; J: TRBJ2-2; V: TRBV5-1; DNA: TGCGCCAGCAGCTTTGGAGGGGCGCCGAACACCGGGGAGCTGTTTTTT; CDR3: CASSFGGAPNTGELFF
D: .; size: .; J: TRBJ1-2; V: TRBV28; DNA: TGTGCCAGCAGCCAAACCAGTGGTGGCTACACCTTC; CDR3: CASSQTSGGYTF
D: .; size: .; J: TRBJ2-2; V: TRBV7-9; DNA: TGTGCCAGCGGGCAGGGCCAGGGCGGGGAGCTGTTTTTT; CDR3: CASGQGQGGELFF
D: .; size: .; J: TRBJ1-6; V: TRBV2; DNA: TGTGCCAGCAACCAGGGACTCATGAATTCACCCCTCCACTTT; CDR3: CASNQGLMNSPLHF
D: .; size: .; J: TRBJ1-2; V: TRBV10-3; DNA: TGTGCCATCAGTGAATCGCGGGGCTCGGAAGCTAACTATGGCTACACCTTC; CDR3: CAISESRGSEANYGYTF
D: TRBD1; size: .; J: TRBJ1-6; V: TRBV18; DNA: TGTGCCAGCTCTACCGGGACAGAGAGTTCACCCCTCCACTTT; CDR3: CASSTGTESSPLHF
D: .; size: .; J: TRBJ2-4; V: TRBV12-3/TRBV12-4; DNA: TGTGCCAGCAGTTTCGCCAAGACAGGTCCGCAGTACTTC; CDR3: CASSFAKTGPQYF
D: TRBD2; size: once; J: TRBJ2-5; V: TRBV7-2; DNA: TGTGCCAGCACTCTAGAATCGACTAGCGAGACCCAGTACTTC; CDR3: CASTLESTSETQYF
D: TRBD1; size: .; J: TRBJ1-6; V: TRBV7-8; DNA: TGTGCCAGCAGCTATCGCCGGGACAGTTATAATTCACCCCTCCACTTT; CDR3: CASSYRRDSYNSPLHF
D: TRBD2; size: few; J: TRBJ2-5; V: TRBV6-5; DNA: TGTGCCAGCAGTCAGCGGGGAGGGGAAGAGACCCAGTACTTC; CDR3: CASSQRGGEETQYF
D: TRBD2; size: .; J: TRBJ2-5; V: TRBV11-2; DNA: TGTGCCAGCAGCTTAGTTTGGGTGGGGCGGGGGTTACAAGAGACCCAGTACTTC; CDR3: CASSLVWVGRGLQETQYF
D: TRBD1; size: .; J: TRBJ1-3; V: TRBV28; DNA: TGTGCCAGCAGTTCCTCAGGGGGCTCCACTGGAAACACCATATATTTT; CDR3: CASSSSGGSTGNTIYF
D: .; size: .; J: TRBJ1-5; V: TRBV6-5; DNA: TGTGCCAGCAGTTCCTATAGCAATCAGCCCCAGCATTTT; CDR3: CASSSYSNQPQHF
D: .; size: .; J: TRBJ2-5; V: TRBV3-1/TRBV3-2; DNA: TGTGCCAGCAGCCATACAACAGGGTCAGGCGAGACCCAGTACTTC; CDR3: CASSHTTGSGETQYF
D: TRBD2; size: .; J: TRBJ2-7; V: TRBV5-5; DNA: TGTGCCAGCCTCCAATGGGGGGGACGCTCAACCTACGAGCAGTACTTC; CDR3: CASLQWGGRSTYEQYF
D: TRBD1; size: once; J: TRBJ2-1; V: TRBV5-1; DNA: TGTGCCAGCAGCCAGTCCGGGACAGGGTGGCGCAATGAGCAGTTCTTC; CDR3: CASSQSGTGWRNEQFF
D: .; size: .; J: TRBJ2-1; V: TRBV5-1; DNA: TGCGCCAGCAGCTTGGGACCCAGGGTTAGAAATGAGCAGTTCTTC; CDR3: CASSLGPRVRNEQFF
D: .; size: .; J: TRBJ1-1; V: TRBV20-1; DNA: TGCAGTGCTTCTACTAACACTGAAGCTTTCTTT; CDR3: CSASTNTEAFF
D: TRBD1; size: once; J: TRBJ2-4; V: TRBV6-5; DNA: TGTGCCAGCAGTTTCCCCAGCAGACAGGGCAAAAACATTCAGTACTTC; CDR3: CASSFPSRQGKNIQYF
D: TRBD2; size: .; J: TRBJ2-7; V: TRBV19; DNA: TGTGCCAGTAGATATCGACTAGCGGGAGGAGAAGGGTACGAGCAGTACTTC; CDR3: CASRYRLAGGEGYEQYF
D: .; size: .; J: TRBJ2-1; V: TRBV6-2/TRBV6-3; DNA: TGTGCCAGCAGTTACTCCCAGCGGCGGAGCTCCTACAATGAGCAGTTCTTC; CDR3: CASSYSQRRSSYNEQFF
D: .; size: .; J: TRBJ1-2; V: TRBV25-1; DNA: TGTGCCAGCAGCGCAACAGGGAACCGACACTATGGCTACACCTTC; CDR3: CASSATGNRHYGYTF
D: .; size: .; J: TRBJ1-1; V: TRBV29-1; DNA: TGCAGCGTTCAGCCGGGTATGACGAACACTGAAGCTTTCTTT; CDR3: CSVQPGMTNTEAFF
D: .; size: .; J: TRBJ1-1; V: TRBV12-3/TRBV12-4; DNA: TGTGCCAGCAGTTACGGCACTGAAGCTTTCTTT; CDR3: CASSYGTEAFF
D: .; size: .; J: TRBJ1-1; V: TRBV5-4; DNA: TGTGCCAGCAGTCCAGGGTTCCTGGACACTGAAGCTTTCTTT; CDR3: CASSPGFLDTEAFF
D: TRBD2; size: .; J: TRBJ2-1; V: TRBV24-1; DNA: TGTGCCACCAGTGCTCCCGGGACTAGATCCTACAATGAGCAGTTCTTC; CDR3: CATSAPGTRSYNEQFF
D: .; size: .; J: TRBJ2-5; V: TRBV3-1/TRBV3-2; DNA: TGTGCCAGCAGCCAAGATCTGGGTCGCAGGGAGACCCAGTACTTC; CDR3: CASSQDLGRRETQYF
D: TRBD1; size: .; J: TRBJ1-1; V: TRBV11-2; DNA: TGTGCCAGCAGCAGGGGACAGGGCGATACTGAAGCTTTCTTT; CDR3: CASSRGQGDTEAFF
D: TRBD1; size: .; J: TRBJ1-2; V: TRBV27; DNA: TGTGCCAGCAGTTTCTACACCCCAGACAGGGATTATGGCTACACCTTC; CDR3: CASSFYTPDRDYGYTF
D: TRBD2; size: .; J: TRBJ2-1; V: TRBV7-9; DNA: TGTGCCAGCAGCTTACTTGGGGAGGGTCCGAAGGATGAGCAGTTCTTC; CDR3: CASSLLGEGPKDEQFF
D: .; size: .; J: TRBJ2-1; V: TRBV11-3; DNA: TGTGCCAGCAGCTTAGAGGACTACCGGGAGTTGTACAATGAGCAGTTCTTC; CDR3: CASSLEDYRELYNEQFF